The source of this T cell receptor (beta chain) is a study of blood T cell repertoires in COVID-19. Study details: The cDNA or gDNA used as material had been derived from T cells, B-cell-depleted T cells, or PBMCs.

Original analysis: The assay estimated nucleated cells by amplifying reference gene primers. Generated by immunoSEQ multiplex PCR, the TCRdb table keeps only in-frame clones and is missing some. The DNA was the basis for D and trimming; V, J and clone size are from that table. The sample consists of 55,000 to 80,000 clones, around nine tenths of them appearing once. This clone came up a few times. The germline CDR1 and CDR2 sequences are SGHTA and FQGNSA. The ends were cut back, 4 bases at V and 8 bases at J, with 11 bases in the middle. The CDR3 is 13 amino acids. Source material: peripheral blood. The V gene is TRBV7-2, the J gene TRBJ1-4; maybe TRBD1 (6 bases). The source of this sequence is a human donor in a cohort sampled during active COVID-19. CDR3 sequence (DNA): TGTGCCAGCAGCTCCTACGGGACAGAAAAACTGTTTTTT. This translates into CASSSYGTEKLFF.